These 7 T cell receptor beta chains originate from one sample sequenced in a study of radiation and T cells in renal cell carcinoma (TCRdb year 2020). The time point label for this specimen denotes: blood 2 weeks post-SBRT. The treatment or condition label corresponds to: 15 Gy SBRT to primary tumor, nephrectomy 4 weeks later. The library was obtained by the immunoSEQ multiplex PCR assay. As stored in TCRdb, this immuneACCESS dataset retains in-frame rearrangements with V and J assigned. A fraction of the clones does not appear; measured against another copy, unresolved V genes explain less than half of the discrepancy, and the remainder lacks a known reason. The sample table holds over 60,000 clones, of which just over 75% were seen once. Of the sample, roughly 7.4% is held by the ten largest clones. The sample in question was blood, obtained from a patient whose treatment included radiotherapy and nephrectomy. The receptor set was obtained from a man in his fifties or sixties with renal cell carcinoma.

The chain carries TRBV5-1 and TRBJ2-7; unclear D gene. Trimming left V 0 bases short and J 0 bases short, with 7 bases between. The CDR3 covers 14 residues. Per germline, CDR1 SGHRS and CDR2 YFSETQ. CDR3 loop: CASSLVGSSYEQYF. CDR3 sequence (DNA): TGCGCCAGCAGCTTGGTGGGCAGCTCCTACGAGCAGTACTTC.

The rearrangement links TRBV9 to TRBJ2-3, with D hard to call. Germline CDR1 is SGDLS and CDR2 is YYNGEE. The CDR3 contains 14 residues. The V and J ends lost 0 bases and 0 bases respectively, with 5 bases between them. The CDR3 DNA sequence: TGTGCCAGCAGCGTAGCGGGCAGCACAGATACGCAGTATTTT. Translating gives CASSVAGSTDTQYF.

This clone was seen only a few times. This chain joins TRBV28 and TRBJ1-2, with a weak D call TRBD1 (5 bases). The CDR3 covers 13 residues. V was pared by 11 bases and J by 3 bases, with 16 bases between. The germline V gene encodes CDR1 MDHEN and CDR2 SYDVKM. CDR3 protein: CALGRGSDYGYTF. As DNA, the CDR3 is TGTGCCCTCGGTCGGGGCTCTGACTATGGCTACACCTTC.

The V gene is TRBV4-3, the J gene TRBJ2-7; D possibly matches TRBD1 or TRBD2 (6 bases each). The CDR3 is 17 residues long. Germline V gene lookup returns CDR1 LGHNA and CDR2 YSLEER. V was pared by 4 bases and J by 6 bases, with 25 bases between. The CDR3 sequence: CASSREESGGAALEQYF. In DNA form, the CDR3 reads TGCGCCAGCAGCCGCGAAGAGTCCGGGGGCGCAGCCCTCGAGCAGTACTTC.

The J gene is TRBJ2-1, the V gene TRBV19, with a tentative D call TRBD2 (5 bases). V lost 1 base, J lost 3 bases, and 7 bases lay in between. CDR3 size: 14 residues. Germline assignment: CDR1 LNHDA and CDR2 SQIVND (reference sequence). The DNA for the CDR3 is TGTGCCAGTAGTATAGCGGGAAACTACAATGAGCAGTTCTTC. It encodes CASSIAGNYNEQFF.

This clone appeared a single time. The chain employs TRBV20-1 and TRBJ2-1; D is possibly TRBD2 (5 bases). CDR1 is DFQATT, CDR2 SNEGSKA, per germline (reference sequence). The CDR3 length is 11 residues. V lost 2 bases and J 6 bases, leaving 5 bases between the germline ends. The CDR3: CSARRGNEQFF. CDR3 DNA sequence: TGCAGTGCTAGACGGGGCAATGAGCAGTTCTTC.

The CDR3: CAIGTSGGQETQYF. The CDR3 DNA sequence: TGTGCCATTGGGACTAGCGGGGGACAAGAGACCCAGTACTTC. V and J are TRBV10-3 and TRBJ2-5; 14 bases map to TRBD2. The ends lost 9 bases at V and 2 bases at J; junction bases unmatched: 2. This CDR3 is built from 14 residues. Germline V lookup: CDR1 ENHRY, CDR2 SYGVKD.